What follows is one T cell receptor beta chain and its context. The data were obtained in a study of blood T cell repertoires in COVID-19. Turning to the study itself: T cells, B-cell-depleted T cells, or PBMCs supplied cDNA or gDNA.

Authors' data handling: Estimation of nucleated cell counts relied on the amplification of reference gene primers. The data were produced by immunoSEQ multiplex PCR, yet TCRdb's version contains in-frame clones alone and is incomplete. V, J and clone size were drawn from that table, and D and trimming were deduced from the DNA. The sample contains 250,000 to 300,000 clones, 80% to 90% of which appear only once. The sequencing sample was made of peripheral blood. This clonotype originated in an older man with acute or convalescent COVID-19.

This CDR3 reads CATSGGLGAETQYF. DNA of the CDR3: TGTGCCACCAGTGGGGGACTAGGTGCTGAGACCCAGTACTTC. This sequence joins TRBV24-1 and TRBJ2-5, with 8 nucleotides matching TRBD2. J was trimmed by 5 bases and V by 5 bases; bases with no gene match: 6. Germline-derived CDR1 and CDR2 are KGHDR and SFDVKD. CDR3 size: 14 residues.